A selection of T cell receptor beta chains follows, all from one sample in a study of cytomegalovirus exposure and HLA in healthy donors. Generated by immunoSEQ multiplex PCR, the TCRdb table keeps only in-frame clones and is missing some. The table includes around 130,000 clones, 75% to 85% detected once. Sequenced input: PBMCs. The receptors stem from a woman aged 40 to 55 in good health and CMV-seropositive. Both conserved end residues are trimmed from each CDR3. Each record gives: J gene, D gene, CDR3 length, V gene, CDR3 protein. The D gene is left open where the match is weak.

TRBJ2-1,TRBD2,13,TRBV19,ASSVTGTRANEQF
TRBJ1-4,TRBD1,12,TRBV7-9,ASSLSGQGQKLF
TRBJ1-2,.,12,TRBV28,ASSSGQGIYGYT
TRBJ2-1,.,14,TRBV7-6,ASSLDTTGAYNEQF
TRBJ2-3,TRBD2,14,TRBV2,ASSETLAGGTDTQY
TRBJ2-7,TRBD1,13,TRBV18,ASSPPRTGFYEQY
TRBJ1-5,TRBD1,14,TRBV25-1,ASSDSRQGGNQPQH
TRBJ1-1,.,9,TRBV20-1,SAFQGTRAF
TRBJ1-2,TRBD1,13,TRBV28,ASSLFSPRGNGYT
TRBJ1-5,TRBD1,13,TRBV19,ASCNPGQRNQPQH
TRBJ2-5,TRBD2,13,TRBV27,ASSSSKREWGTQY
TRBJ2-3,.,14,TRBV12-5,ASAPGIQTYTDTQY
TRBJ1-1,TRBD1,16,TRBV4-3,ASSQPTGGRGMNTEAF
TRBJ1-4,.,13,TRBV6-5,ASSAPGTSNEKLF
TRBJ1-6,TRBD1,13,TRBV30,AWGGKAGGTSPLH
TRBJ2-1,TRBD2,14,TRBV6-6,ASSPQSAGAYNEQF
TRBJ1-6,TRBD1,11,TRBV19,ASSDRGNSPLH
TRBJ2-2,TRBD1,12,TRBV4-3,ASSQDRGLGELF
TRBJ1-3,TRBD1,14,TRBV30,AWSVQQGTSGNTIY
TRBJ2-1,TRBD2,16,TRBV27,ASSLSSGGALVGDEQF
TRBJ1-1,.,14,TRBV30,AWSAGALLRNTEAF
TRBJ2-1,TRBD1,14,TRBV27,ASSLSGTGYYNEQF